Given below is one T cell receptor (beta chain) in context. Its antigen is undetermined. The source of the sample is a study of CD8+ T cells in alopecia areata. Investigators isolated RNA and reverse transcribed it into cDNA to act as the sequencing template. Sequencing used immunoSEQ multiplex PCR; TCRdb keeps in-frame clones, though not all of them. The data show 170,000 or so clones, roughly 50% seen once. As to treatment: oral pan-JAK inhibitor, 5-10 mg twice daily. CDR3 length: 15 residues. Deletions cut 2 bases from V and 0 bases from J, with 8 bases between. Findings and limits, study-wide: In scalp samples, resident alphabeta T cells of normal skin are also sequenced.

The sequenced sample was CD8+ T cells sorted from blood, obtained at week 24, from a patient treated with tofacitinib. V gene TRBV23-1 combines with J gene TRBJ2-1; D gene ambiguous. TRBV23-1 is labeled an ORF, and its function is uncertain. The receptor comes from a human donor with alopecia areata. The chain's CDR3 is CASSQTASSYNEQFF. The CDR3 DNA follows: TGCGCCAGCAGTCAAACGGCGAGCTCCTACAATGAGCAGTTCTTC.